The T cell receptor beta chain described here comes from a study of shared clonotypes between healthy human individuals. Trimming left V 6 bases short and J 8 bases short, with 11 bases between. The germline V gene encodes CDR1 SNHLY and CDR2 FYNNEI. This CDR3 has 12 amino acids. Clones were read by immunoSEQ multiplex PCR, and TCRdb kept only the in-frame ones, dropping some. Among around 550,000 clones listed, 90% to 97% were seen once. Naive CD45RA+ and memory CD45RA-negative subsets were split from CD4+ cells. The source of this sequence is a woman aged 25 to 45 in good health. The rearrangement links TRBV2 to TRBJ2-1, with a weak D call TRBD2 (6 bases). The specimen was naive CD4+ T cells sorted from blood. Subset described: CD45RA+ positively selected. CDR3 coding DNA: TGTGCCAGCAGGCAGGGAGGAGATGAGCAGTTCTTC. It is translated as CASRQGGDEQFF.